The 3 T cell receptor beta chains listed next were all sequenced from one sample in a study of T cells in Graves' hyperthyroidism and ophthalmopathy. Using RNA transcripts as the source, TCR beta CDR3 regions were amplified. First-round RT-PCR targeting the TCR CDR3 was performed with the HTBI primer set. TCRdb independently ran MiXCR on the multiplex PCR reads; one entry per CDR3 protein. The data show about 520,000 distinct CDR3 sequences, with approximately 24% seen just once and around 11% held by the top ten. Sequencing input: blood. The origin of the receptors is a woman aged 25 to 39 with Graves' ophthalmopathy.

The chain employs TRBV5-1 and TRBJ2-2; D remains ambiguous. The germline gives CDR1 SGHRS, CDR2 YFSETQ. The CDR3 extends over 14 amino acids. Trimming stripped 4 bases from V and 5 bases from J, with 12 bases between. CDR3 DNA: TGCGCCAGCAGCAATATCGACCGGACCGGGGAGCTGTTTTTT. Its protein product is CASSNIDRTGELFF.

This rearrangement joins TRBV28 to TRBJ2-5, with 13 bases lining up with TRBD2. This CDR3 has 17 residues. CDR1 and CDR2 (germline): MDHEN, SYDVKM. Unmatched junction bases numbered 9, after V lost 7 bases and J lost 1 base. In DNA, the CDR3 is TGTGCCAGCAACTCATGGGGACTAGCGGGAACCCAAGAGACCCAGTACTTC. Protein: CASNSWGLAGTQETQYF.

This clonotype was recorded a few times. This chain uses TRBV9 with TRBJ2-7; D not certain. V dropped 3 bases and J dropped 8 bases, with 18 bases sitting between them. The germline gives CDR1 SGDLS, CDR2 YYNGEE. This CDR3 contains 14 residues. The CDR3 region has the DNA TGTGCCAGCAGCGCAGAGGTCTTGAGTAATAAGCAGTACTTC. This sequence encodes CASSAEVLSNKQYF.